This T cell receptor beta chain was sequenced for a study of T-cell reconstitution after alpha-beta-depleted transplantation in children. It was with unique molecular identifiers that the TCRbeta library was prepared. TCRdb independently ran MiXCR on the PCR reads; one entry per CDR3 protein. Of 900,000 or so distinct CDR3 sequences listed, less than 20% are singletons. Germline CDR1 reads MNHEY; CDR2 reads SVGAGI. The CDR3 runs to 15 residues. With 4 bases clipped from V and 5 bases from J, the junction kept 8 bases outside the gene matches. Notes on the study in general: T-cell counts and diversity were attributed mostly to newly produced T cells one year after transplant.

In its sample, this clonotype was seen a few times. What it binds is unknown. The chain uses TRBV6-5 and TRBJ2-5, with TRBD2 matching over 9 bases. The source was PBMCs, mostly from graft donor cells, collected 360 days after TCRalphabeta/CD19-depleted stem cell transplant. The receptor's source is a male patient between 10 and 17 years old who had a stem cell transplant for acute lymphoblastic leukemia, so the T cells may come from the graft donor. CDR3 in amino acids: CASSFSGSSWETQYF. CDR3 coding DNA: TGTGCCAGCAGTTTTAGCGGGAGTTCTTGGGAGACCCAGTACTTC.